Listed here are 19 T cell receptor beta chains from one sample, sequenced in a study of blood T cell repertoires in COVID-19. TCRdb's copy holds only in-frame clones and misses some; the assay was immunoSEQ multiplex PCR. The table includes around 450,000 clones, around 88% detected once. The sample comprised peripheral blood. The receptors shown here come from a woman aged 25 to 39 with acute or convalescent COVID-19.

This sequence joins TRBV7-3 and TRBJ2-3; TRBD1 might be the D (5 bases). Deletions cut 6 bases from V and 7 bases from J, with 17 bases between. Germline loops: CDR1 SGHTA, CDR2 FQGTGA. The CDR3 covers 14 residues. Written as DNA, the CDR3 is TGTGCCAGCAGGTCACCCCAGGGTCCCTATACGCAGTATTTT. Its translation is CASRSPQGPYTQYF.

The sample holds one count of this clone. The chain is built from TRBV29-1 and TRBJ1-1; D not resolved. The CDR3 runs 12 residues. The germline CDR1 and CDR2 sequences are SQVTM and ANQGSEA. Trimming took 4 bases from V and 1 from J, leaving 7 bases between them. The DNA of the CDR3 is TGCAGCGTTGTTCCCTCGAACACTGAAGCTTTCTTT. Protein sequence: CSVVPSNTEAFF.

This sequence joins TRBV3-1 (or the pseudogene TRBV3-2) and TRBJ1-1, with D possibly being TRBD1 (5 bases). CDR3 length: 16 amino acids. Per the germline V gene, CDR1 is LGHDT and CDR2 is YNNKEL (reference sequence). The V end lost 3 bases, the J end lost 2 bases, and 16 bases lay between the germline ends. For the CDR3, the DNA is TGTGCCAGCAGCCAGCACGGGACGGGAGGCAACACTGAAGCTTTCTTT. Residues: CASSQHGTGGNTEAFF.

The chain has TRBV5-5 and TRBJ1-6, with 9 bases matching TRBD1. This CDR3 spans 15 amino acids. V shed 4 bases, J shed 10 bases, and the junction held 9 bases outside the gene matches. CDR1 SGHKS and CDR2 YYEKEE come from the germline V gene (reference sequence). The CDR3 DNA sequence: TGTGCCAGCAGCAAAGAGTGGGACAGGGAGTCACCCCTCCACTTT. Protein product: CASSKEWDRESPLHF. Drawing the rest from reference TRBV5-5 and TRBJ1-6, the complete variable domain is DAGVTQSPTHLIKTRGQQVTLRCSPISGHKSVSWYQQVLGQGPQFIFQYYEKEERGRGNFPDRFSARQFPNYSSELNVNALLLGDSALYLCASSKEWDRESPLHFGNGTRLTVT.

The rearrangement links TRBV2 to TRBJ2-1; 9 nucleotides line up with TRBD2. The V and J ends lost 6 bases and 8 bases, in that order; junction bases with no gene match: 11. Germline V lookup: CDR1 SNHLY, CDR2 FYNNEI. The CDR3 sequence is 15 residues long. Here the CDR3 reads CASSPTSGGFYEQFF. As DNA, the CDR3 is TGTGCCAGCAGCCCGACTAGCGGAGGGTTCTATGAGCAGTTCTTC.

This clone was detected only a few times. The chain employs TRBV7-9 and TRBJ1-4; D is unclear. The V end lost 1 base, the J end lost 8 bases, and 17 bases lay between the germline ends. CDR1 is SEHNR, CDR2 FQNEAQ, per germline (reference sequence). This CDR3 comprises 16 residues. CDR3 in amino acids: CASSLDIILRPEKLFF. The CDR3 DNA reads TGTGCCAGCAGCTTAGATATCATTCTCAGGCCCGAAAAACTGTTTTTT.

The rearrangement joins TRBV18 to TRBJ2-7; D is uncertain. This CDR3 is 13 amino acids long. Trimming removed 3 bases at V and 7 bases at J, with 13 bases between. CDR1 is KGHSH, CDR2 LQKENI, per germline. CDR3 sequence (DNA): TGTGCCAGCTCACCGTCGCGGCATATGGAGCAGTACTTC. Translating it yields CASSPSRHMEQYF.

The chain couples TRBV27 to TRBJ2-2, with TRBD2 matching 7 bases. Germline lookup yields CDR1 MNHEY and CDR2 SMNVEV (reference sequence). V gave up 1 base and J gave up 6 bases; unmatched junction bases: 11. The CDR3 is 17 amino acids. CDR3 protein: CASSLFTASGYPGELFF. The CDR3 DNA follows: TGTGCCAGCAGTTTATTTACAGCTAGCGGTTATCCCGGGGAGCTGTTTTTT.

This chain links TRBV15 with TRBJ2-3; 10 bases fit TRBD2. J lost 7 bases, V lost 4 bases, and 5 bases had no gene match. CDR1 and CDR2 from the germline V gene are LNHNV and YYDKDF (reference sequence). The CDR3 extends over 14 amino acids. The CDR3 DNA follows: TGTGCCACCAGCATAGCGGGGGGTGGGAATACGCAGTATTTT. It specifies CATSIAGGGNTQYF.

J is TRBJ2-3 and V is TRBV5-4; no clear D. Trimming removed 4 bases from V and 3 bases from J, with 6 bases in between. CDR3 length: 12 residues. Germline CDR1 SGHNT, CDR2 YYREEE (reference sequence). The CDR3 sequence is CASSQSTDTQYF. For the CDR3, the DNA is TGTGCCAGCAGCCAGTCAACAGATACGCAGTATTTT.

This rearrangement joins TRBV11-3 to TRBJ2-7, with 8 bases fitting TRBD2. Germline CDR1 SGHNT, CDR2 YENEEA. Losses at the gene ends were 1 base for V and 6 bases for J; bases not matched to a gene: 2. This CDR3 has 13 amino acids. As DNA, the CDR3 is TGTGCCAGCAGCTTAGCGGGGGGGCTCGAGCAGTACTTC. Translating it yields CASSLAGGLEQYF.

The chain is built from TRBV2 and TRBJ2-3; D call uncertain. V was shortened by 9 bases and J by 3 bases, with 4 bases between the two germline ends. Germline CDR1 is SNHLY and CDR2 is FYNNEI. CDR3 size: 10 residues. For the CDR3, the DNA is TGTGCCAGTAATACAGATACGCAGTATTTT. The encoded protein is CASNTDTQYF.

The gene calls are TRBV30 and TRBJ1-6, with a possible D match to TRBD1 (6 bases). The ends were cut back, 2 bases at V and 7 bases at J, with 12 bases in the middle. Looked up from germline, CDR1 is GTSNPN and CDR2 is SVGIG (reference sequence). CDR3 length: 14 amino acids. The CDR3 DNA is TGTGCCTGGAGTAAAGGGGGTAAAAATTCACCCCTCCACTTT. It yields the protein CAWSKGGKNSPLHF.

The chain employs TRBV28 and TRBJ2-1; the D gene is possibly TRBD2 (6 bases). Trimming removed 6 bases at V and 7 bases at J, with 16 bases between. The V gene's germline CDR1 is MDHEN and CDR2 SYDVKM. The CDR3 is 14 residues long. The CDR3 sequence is CASRGPTSLNEQFF. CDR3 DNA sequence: TGTGCCAGCAGGGGGCCCACTAGCTTGAATGAGCAGTTCTTC. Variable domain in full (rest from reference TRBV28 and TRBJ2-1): DVKVTQSSRYLVKRTGEKVFLECVQDMDHENMFWYRQDPGLGLRLIYFSYDVKMKEKGDIPEGYSVSREKKERFSLILESASTNQTSMYLCASRGPTSLNEQFFGPGTRLTVL.

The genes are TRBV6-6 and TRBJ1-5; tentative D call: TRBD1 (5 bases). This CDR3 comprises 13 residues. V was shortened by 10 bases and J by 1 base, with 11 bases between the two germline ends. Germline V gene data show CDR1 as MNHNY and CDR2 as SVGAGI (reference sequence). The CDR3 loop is CATRDPSNQPQHF. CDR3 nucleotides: TGTGCCACGCGGGACCCAAGCAATCAGCCCCAGCATTTT.

For the CDR3, the DNA is TGTGCCAGCAGCTTGATCCTAGCGGGGGGGCAAGAGACCCAGTACTTC. It yields the protein CASSLILAGGQETQYF. The chain couples TRBV5-5 to TRBJ2-5; 12 nucleotides align to TRBD2. Per germline, CDR1 SGHKS and CDR2 YYEKEE (reference sequence). V shed 1 base, J shed 2 bases, and the junction held 3 bases outside the gene matches. The CDR3 sequence is 16 residues long.

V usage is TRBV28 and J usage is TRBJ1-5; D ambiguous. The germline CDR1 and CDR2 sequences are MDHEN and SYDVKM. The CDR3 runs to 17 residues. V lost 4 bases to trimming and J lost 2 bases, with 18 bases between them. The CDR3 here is CASSSSGGEGGNQPQHF. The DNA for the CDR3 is TGTGCCAGCAGTTCTTCTGGCGGAGAGGGCGGCAATCAGCCCCAGCATTTT.

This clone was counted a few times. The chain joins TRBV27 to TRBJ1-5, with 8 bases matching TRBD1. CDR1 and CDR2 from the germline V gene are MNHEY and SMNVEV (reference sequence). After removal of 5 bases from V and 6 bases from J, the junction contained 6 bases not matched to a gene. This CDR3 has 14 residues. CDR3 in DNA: TGTGCCAGCAGTACGCGACAGGGGAGTCAGCCCCAGCATTTT. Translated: CASSTRQGSQPQHF.

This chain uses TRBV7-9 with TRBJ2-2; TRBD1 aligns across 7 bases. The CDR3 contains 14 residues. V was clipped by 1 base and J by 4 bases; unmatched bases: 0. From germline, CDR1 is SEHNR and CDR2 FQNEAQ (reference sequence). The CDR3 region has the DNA TGTGCCAGCAGCTTAGGACAGGGCACCGGGGAGCTGTTTTTT. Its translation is CASSLGQGTGELFF.